This TCR beta chain was identified in a study of T cells in women clearing cervical HPV infection. Study at large: Control women cleared a single incident HPV16 infection within 12 months. Notes on the study in general: Cases and controls were distinguished at AUC over 0.75 by richness and V genes. TRBV6-7 relative abundance averaged 0.11% in cases and 0.15% to 0.2% in controls.

Comments on this clone: Its antigen is not known. The read stops 3 residues short of the end of the CDR3; the missing end is completed from the germline J gene.

Germline assignment: CDR1 SGHTA and CDR2 FQGNSA. The CDR3 consists of 15 residues. Trimming stripped 0 bases from V and 4 bases from J, with 12 bases between. TCR beta CDR3 amplified by multiplex PCR from about 1200 ng genomic DNA. Clones were sequenced by immunoSEQ multiplex PCR, and TCRdb holds only the in-frame ones, with some missing. The sample holds about 34,000 clones. Sample: blood buffy coat. The chain joins TRBV7-2 to TRBJ2-5; a possible D gene is TRBD1 (7 bases). This receptor was obtained from a woman aged 18-70 years with a cervical HPV16 infection that either progressed to CIN3+ or cleared (not recorded which). Incomplete CDR3 DNA: TGTGCCAGCAGCTTAGCGTCCCAGGGGGGAGAGACC. Amino acids: CASSLASQGGET. The CDR3 reads in full as CASSLASQGGETQYF.